This is a list of T cell receptor beta chains from one sample in a study of T cells after yellow fever vaccination. TCRdb reanalysed the 5' RACE reads using MiXCR and keeps one entry per CDR3 protein. The data show about 320,000 distinct CDR3 sequences, with around 11% seen just once and approximately 3% held by the top ten. This sample comprised CD4+ T cells sorted from PBMCs, obtained 45 days after the yellow fever booster vaccination. The origin of the receptors is a man aged 18 to 30 who received the YFV17D yellow fever vaccine. The CDR3 runs from the conserved cysteine through the conserved F or W. A D gene is named only where the DNA matches it firmly. The size field is filled for only some rows; it gives once, few, many or a size class.

V: TRBV29-1
J: TRBJ1-2
D: TRBD1
size: NA
DNA: TGCAGCGTTGGGGGGCCGACAGGGCAAGGCTACACCTTC
CDR3: CSVGGPTGQGYTF

V: TRBV7-2
J: TRBJ1-3
D: TRBD1
size: NA
DNA: TGTGCCAGCAGCGAATCCGGGACAGTCGGTGGAAACACCATATATTTT
CDR3: CASSESGTVGGNTIYF

V: TRBV19
J: TRBJ1-3
D: NA
size: NA
DNA: TGTGCCAGTAAACCCGCCCGACTCGGAAACACCATATATTTT
CDR3: CASKPARLGNTIYF

V: TRBV7-9
J: TRBJ2-7
D: NA
size: few
DNA: TGTGCCAGCAGCCTCAACTCGATATCTAGGGAGCAGTACTTC
CDR3: CASSLNSISREQYF

V: TRBV20-1
J: TRBJ2-3
D: TRBD2
size: NA
DNA: TGCAGTGCTAGGGGCCTAGCGGGTACGCAGTATTTT
CDR3: CSARGLAGTQYF

V: TRBV14
J: TRBJ2-3
D: TRBD2
size: NA
DNA: TGTGCCAGCAGCAACTTCGGAGCGGGGCCTAGCACAGATACGCAGTATTTT
CDR3: CASSNFGAGPSTDTQYF

V: TRBV7-2
J: TRBJ2-5
D: TRBD2
size: NA
DNA: TGTGCCAGCAGCCAGATGCTCTATGCGGGGGGGTTAGAGACCCAGTACTTC
CDR3: CASSQMLYAGGLETQYF

V: TRBV7-8
J: TRBJ2-2
D: NA
size: few
DNA: TGTGCCAGCAGCTTAGTCTGGGGGCGCCAGGCCGTTCCCACCGGGGAGCTGTTTTTT
CDR3: CASSLVWGRQAVPTGELFF

V: TRBV9
J: TRBJ2-2
D: TRBD2
size: NA
DNA: TGTGCCAGCAGCCCCCGGACTAGCGGGGACACCGGGGAGCTGTTTTTT
CDR3: CASSPRTSGDTGELFF

V: TRBV20-1
J: TRBJ1-1
D: NA
size: few
DNA: TGCAGTGCTAGGGGGGGATATAACACTGAAGCTTTCTTT
CDR3: CSARGGYNTEAFF

V: TRBV7-2
J: TRBJ1-2
D: NA
size: NA
DNA: TGTGCCAGCAGCTCCCTCCAGACAGCAAACTATGGCTACACCTTC
CDR3: CASSSLQTANYGYTF

V: TRBV6-5
J: TRBJ1-6
D: NA
size: once
DNA: TGTGCCAGCAGATGGACGGATAATTCACCCCTCCACTTT
CDR3: CASRWTDNSPLHF

V: TRBV6-6
J: TRBJ2-7
D: NA
size: NA
DNA: TGTGCCAGCAGTTACGATAGGGGGAACTTCTACGAGCAGTACTTC
CDR3: CASSYDRGNFYEQYF

V: TRBV2
J: TRBJ1-5
D: NA
size: NA
DNA: TGTGCCAGCAGTGAAGCTGGTCTGGATAATAGCAATCAGCCCCAGCATTTT
CDR3: CASSEAGLDNSNQPQHF

V: TRBV7-2
J: TRBJ2-2
D: TRBD1
size: NA
DNA: TGTGCCAGCAGCTCGACAGGGGGTGGGAACACCGGGGAGCTGTTTTTT
CDR3: CASSSTGGGNTGELFF

V: TRBV9
J: TRBJ2-1
D: NA
size: NA
DNA: TGTGCCAGCAGCGTAGGGACCGGGACCTACAATGAGCAGTTCTTC
CDR3: CASSVGTGTYNEQFF

V: TRBV5-1
J: TRBJ1-1
D: NA
size: few
DNA: TGCGCCAGCAGCGGGTCGAGCACTGAAGCTTTCTTT
CDR3: CASSGSSTEAFF

V: TRBV10-3
J: TRBJ2-5
D: NA
size: many
DNA: TGTGCCATCAGTGGGGGCACAGGGAGAGAGACCCAGTACTTC
CDR3: CAISGGTGRETQYF

V: TRBV9
J: TRBJ2-2
D: TRBD2
size: few
DNA: TGTGCCAGCAAGCGGGGGGGCTTCGCCGGGGAGCTGTTTTTT
CDR3: CASKRGGFAGELFF

V: TRBV30
J: TRBJ2-3
D: TRBD2
size: few
DNA: TGTGCCTGGAGCGACGGGACTAGCGGGGGCACAGATACGCAGTATTTT
CDR3: CAWSDGTSGGTDTQYF

V: TRBV7-9
J: TRBJ1-5
D: NA
size: NA
DNA: TGTGCCAGCAGCTTCCTGGGAGAACAGCCCCAGCATTTT
CDR3: CASSFLGEQPQHF

V: TRBV29-1
J: TRBJ2-2
D: NA
size: NA
DNA: TGCAGCGCCTACAGGGATTCGGCCGGGGAGCTGTTTTTT
CDR3: CSAYRDSAGELFF